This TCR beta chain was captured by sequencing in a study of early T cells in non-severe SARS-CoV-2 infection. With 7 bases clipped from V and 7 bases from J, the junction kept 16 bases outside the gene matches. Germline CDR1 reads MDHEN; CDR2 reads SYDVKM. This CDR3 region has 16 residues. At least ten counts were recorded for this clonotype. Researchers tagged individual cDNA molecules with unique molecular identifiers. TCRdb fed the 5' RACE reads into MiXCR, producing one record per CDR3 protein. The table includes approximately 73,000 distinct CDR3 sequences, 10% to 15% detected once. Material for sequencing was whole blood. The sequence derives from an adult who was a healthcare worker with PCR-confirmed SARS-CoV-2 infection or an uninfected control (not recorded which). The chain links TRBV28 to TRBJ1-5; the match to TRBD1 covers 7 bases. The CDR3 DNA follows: TGTGCCAGCACCAGGGCAGGGGGGCGCTTGGGCCAGCCCCAGCATTTT. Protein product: CASTRAGGRLGQPQHF.